The present T cell receptor (beta chain) was sequenced within a study of cytomegalovirus exposure and HLA in healthy donors. Study-level information: The 120 or so validation repertoires were produced on the same platform as the approximately 620 repertoires of the first cohort. This was reported in a later analysis. Whole-study results and caveats: The tendency of first-cohort TCR clusters to co-occur in the 100 to 150 validation repertoires was identified by a subsequent analysis. Rare TCR sequences dominated, though some public TCRs recurred in many donors.

The repertoire was sequenced with immunoSEQ multiplex PCR; TCRdb's copy has only in-frame clones and lacks some. This sample carries approximately 220,000 clones, around 87% of them seen once, and the ten largest clones take less than 3%. The count of this clone is one. Its specificity is not known. This CDR3 is built from 17 residues. V was clipped by 6 bases and J by 0 bases; unmatched bases: 10. Per the germline V gene, CDR1 is SGHTA and CDR2 is FQGNSA. This chain uses TRBV7-2 with TRBJ1-1; 10 bases fit TRBD1. The sequence was collected from a man between 18 and 29 years old in good health and CMV-seronegative. Sequenced input: PBMCs. CDR3 nucleotide sequence: TGTGCCAGCAGTTTCAGACAGGGGGCGAGGATGAACACTGAAGCTTTCTTT. Protein: CASSFRQGARMNTEAFF.